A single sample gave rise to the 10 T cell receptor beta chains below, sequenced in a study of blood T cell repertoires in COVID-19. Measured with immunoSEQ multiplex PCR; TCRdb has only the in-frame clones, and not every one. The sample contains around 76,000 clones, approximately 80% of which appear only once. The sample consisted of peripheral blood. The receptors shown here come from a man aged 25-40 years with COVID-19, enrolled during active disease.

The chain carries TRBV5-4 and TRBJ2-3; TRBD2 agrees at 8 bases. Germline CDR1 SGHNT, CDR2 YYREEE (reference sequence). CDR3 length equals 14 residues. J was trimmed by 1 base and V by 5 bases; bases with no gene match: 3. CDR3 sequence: CASRRAGGTDTQYF. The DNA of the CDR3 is TGTGCCAGCAGGCGAGCGGGAGGCACAGATACGCAGTATTTT.

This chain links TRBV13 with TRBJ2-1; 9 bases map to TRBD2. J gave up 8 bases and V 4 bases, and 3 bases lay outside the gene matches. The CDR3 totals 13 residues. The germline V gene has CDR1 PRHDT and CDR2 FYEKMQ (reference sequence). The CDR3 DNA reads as TGTGCCAGCAGCTCGGGACTAGCTTATGAGCAGTTCTTC. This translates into CASSSGLAYEQFF.

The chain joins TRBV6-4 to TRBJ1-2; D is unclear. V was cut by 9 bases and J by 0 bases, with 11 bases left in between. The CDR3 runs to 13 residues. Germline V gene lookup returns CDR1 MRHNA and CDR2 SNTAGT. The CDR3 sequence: CASSPEANYGYTF. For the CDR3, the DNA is TGTGCCAGTAGCCCGGAGGCTAACTATGGCTACACCTTC.

The CDR3 DNA is TGCGCCAGCAGCCAAGAGGGGACAGGGAACTACGAGCAGTACTTC. Its translation is CASSQEGTGNYEQYF. The J gene is TRBJ2-7, the V gene TRBV4-1, with TRBD1 identical over 9 bases. V lost 0 bases to trimming and J lost 3 bases; unmatched junction nucleotides: 3. This CDR3 region has 15 residues. Looked up from germline, CDR1 is MGHRA and CDR2 is YSYEKL.

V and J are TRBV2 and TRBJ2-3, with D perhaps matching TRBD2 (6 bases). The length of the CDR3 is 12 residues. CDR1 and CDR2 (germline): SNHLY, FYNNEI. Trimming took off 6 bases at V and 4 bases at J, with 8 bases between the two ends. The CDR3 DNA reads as TGTGCCAGCAGCGGAGGGCCAGATACGCAGTATTTT. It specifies CASSGGPDTQYF.

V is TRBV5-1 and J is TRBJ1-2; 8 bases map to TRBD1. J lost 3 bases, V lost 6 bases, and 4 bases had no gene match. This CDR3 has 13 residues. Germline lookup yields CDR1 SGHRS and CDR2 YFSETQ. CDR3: CASTPDRDYGYTF. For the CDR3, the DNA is TGCGCCAGCACCCCGGACAGGGACTATGGCTACACCTTC.

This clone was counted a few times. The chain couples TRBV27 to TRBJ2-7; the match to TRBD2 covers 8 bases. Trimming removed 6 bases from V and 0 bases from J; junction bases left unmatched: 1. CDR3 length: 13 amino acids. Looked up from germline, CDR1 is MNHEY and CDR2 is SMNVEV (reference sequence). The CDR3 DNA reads TGTGCCAGCAGGGGGACTAGCTCCTACGAGCAGTACTTC. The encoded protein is CASRGTSSYEQYF.

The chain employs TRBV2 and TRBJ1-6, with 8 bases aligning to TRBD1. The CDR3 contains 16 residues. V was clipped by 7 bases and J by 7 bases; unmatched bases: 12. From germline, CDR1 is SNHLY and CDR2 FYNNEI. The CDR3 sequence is CASIRDRSITNSPLHF. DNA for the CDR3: TGTGCCAGCATCAGGGACAGGAGTATCACGAATTCACCCCTCCACTTT.

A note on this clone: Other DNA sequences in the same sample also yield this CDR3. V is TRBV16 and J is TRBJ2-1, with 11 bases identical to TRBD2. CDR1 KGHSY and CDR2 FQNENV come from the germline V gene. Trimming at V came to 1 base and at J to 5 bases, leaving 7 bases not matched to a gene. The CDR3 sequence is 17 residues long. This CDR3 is CASSQWSGTSGNNEQFF. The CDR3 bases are TGTGCCAGCAGCCAATGGTCTGGGACTAGCGGAAACAATGAGCAGTTCTTC.

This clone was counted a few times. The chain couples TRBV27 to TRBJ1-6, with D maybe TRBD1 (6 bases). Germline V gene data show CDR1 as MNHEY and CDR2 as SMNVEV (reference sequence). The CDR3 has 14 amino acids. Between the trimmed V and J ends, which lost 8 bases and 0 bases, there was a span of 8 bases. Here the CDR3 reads CASFRGSYNSPLHF. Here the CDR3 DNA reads TGTGCCAGCTTCAGGGGCTCCTATAATTCACCCCTCCACTTT.